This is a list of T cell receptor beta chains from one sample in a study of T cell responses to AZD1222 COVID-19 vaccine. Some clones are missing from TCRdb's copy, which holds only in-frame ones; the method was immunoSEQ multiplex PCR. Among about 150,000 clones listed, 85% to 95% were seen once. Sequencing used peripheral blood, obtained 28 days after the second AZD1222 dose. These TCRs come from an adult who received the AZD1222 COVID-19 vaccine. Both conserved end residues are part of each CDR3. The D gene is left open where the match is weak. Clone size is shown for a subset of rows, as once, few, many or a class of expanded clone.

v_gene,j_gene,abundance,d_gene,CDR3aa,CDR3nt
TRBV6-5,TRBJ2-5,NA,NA,CASRTPGSLETQYF,TGTGCCAGCAGAACTCCAGGGTCGTTGGAGACCCAGTACTTC
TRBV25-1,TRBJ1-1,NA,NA,CASSEGGWTEAFF,TGTGCCAGCAGTGAGGGTGGGTGGACTGAAGCTTTCTTT
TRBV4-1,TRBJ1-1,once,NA,CASSQILRGKAFF,TGCGCCAGCAGCCAAATTCTCCGGGGCAAAGCTTTCTTT
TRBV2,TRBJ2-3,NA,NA,CASSENTDTQYF,TGTGCCAGCAGTGAGAACACAGATACGCAGTATTTT
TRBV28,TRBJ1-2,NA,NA,CASSPSRVGGRRKFYGYTF,TGTGCCAGCAGCCCATCAAGGGTAGGAGGCCGACGTAAATTCTATGGCTACACCTTC
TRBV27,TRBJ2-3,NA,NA,CASSKMPRPDTQYF,TGTGCCAGCAGTAAGATGCCCCGGCCAGATACGCAGTATTTT
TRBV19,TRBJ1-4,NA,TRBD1,CASSGTGGFVEKLFF,TGTGCCAGTAGTGGAACAGGGGGCTTTGTTGAAAAACTGTTTTTT
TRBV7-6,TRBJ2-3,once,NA,CASSLGTDTQYF,TGTGCCAGCAGCTTGGGCACAGATACGCAGTATTTT
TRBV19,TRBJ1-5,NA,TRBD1,CASRDRDRSNQPQHF,TGTGCCAGCCGGGACAGGGATCGTAGCAATCAGCCCCAGCATTTT
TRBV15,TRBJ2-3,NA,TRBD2,CATSPTGTTEKFTDTQYF,TGTGCCACCAGCCCAACCGGGACTACCGAAAAATTCACAGATACGCAGTATTTT
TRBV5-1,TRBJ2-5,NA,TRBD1,CASSFAGQGTETQYF,TGCGCCAGCAGCTTTGCCGGACAGGGGACAGAGACCCAGTACTTC
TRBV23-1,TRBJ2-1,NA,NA,CASSQPKVYNEQFF,TGCGCCAGCAGTCAACCCAAGGTTTACAATGAGCAGTTCTTC
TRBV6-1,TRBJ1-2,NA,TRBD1,CASSGGQVYGYTF,TGTGCCAGCAGTGGGGGACAGGTCTATGGCTACACCTTC
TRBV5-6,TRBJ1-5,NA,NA,CASSLGGGYQPQHF,TGTGCCAGCAGCTTGGGCGGGGGGTATCAGCCCCAGCATTTT
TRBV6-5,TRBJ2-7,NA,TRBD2,CASSYSGLAGLNEQYF,TGTGCCAGCAGTTACTCTGGACTAGCGGGGCTCAACGAGCAGTACTTC
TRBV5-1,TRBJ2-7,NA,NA,CASSPRGGSSYEQYF,TGCGCCAGCAGCCCTCGAGGGGGTAGCTCCTACGAGCAGTACTTC
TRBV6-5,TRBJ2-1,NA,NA,CASSATSLVYEQFF,TGTGCCAGCAGCGCGACTAGTTTGGTCTATGAGCAGTTCTTC
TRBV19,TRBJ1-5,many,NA,CASSRGSREREPQHF,TGTGCCAGTAGCCGAGGGAGCAGGGAGCGGGAGCCCCAGCATTTT
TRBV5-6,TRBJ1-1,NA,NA,CASRAGPEGVGGTEAFF,TGTGCCAGCAGAGCGGGCCCCGAAGGTGTCGGGGGCACTGAAGCTTTCTTT
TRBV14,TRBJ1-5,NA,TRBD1,CASSPTGGNQPQHF,TGTGCCAGCAGCCCGACAGGGGGCAATCAGCCCCAGCATTTT
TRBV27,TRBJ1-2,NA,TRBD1,CASSLTGGYGYTF,TGTGCCAGCAGTTTAACAGGGGGGTATGGCTACACCTTC
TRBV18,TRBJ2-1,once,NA,CASSPPYYNEQFF,TGTGCCAGCTCACCACCTTATTACAATGAGCAGTTCTTC
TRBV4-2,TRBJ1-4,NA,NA,CASSLEWGATNEKLFF,TGTGCCAGCAGCTTAGAATGGGGGGCAACTAATGAAAAACTGTTTTTT
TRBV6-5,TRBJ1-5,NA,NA,CASTLTEFSNQPQHF,TGTGCCAGCACTTTGACAGAGTTTAGCAATCAGCCCCAGCATTTT
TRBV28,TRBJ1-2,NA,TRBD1,CASRLLLGPGQSSYGYTF,TGTGCCAGCAGACTATTGTTGGGACCGGGACAGAGTTCCTATGGCTACACCTTC
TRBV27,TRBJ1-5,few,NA,CASSVQKGANQPQHF,TGTGCCAGCAGCGTCCAGAAGGGAGCTAATCAGCCCCAGCATTTT
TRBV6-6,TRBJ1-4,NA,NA,CASSYRNEKLFF,TGTGCCAGCAGTTACCGAAATGAAAAACTGTTTTTT
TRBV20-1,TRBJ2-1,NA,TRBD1,CSASRQGALNEQFF,TGCAGTGCTAGTAGGCAGGGGGCCCTCAATGAGCAGTTCTTC
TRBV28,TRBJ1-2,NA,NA,CASSHKTWAGYTF,TGTGCCAGCAGTCATAAGACGTGGGCGGGCTACACCTTC
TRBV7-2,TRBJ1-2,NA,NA,CASSLALGAKGYTF,TGTGCCAGCAGCTTAGCGCTGGGGGCGAAAGGCTACACCTTC
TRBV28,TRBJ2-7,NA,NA,CASSDVEGRGMVYEQYF,TGTGCCAGCAGTGATGTAGAGGGGCGGGGAATGGTCTACGAGCAGTACTTC
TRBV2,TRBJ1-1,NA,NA,CASSREGEAFF,TGTGCCAGCAGTCGAGAGGGTGAAGCTTTCTTT
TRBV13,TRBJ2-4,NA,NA,CASSLALAKNIQYF,TGTGCCAGCAGCTTAGCGCTAGCCAAAAACATTCAGTACTTC
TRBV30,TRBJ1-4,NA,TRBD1,CAWSVPPGQGPAGLFF,TGTGCCTGGAGTGTACCTCCGGGACAGGGTCCAGCGGGACTGTTTTTT
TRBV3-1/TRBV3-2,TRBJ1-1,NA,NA,CASSLRQGEAFF,TGTGCCAGCAGCCTTAGGCAGGGAGAAGCTTTCTTT
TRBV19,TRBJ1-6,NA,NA,CASNSRVGNSPLHF,TGTGCCAGTAACTCCAGGGTAGGGAATTCACCCCTCCACTTT
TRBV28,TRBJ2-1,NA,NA,CASTLWAGSSYNEQFF,TGTGCCAGCACTCTATGGGCGGGCAGCTCCTACAATGAGCAGTTCTTC
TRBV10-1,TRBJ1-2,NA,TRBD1,CASSPGTGYGYTF,TGCGCCAGCAGCCCCGGGACAGGGTACGGCTACACCTTC
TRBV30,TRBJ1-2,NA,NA,CAWSRSGSYGYTF,TGTGCCTGGAGCCGTTCGGGCTCCTATGGCTACACCTTC